This T cell receptor beta chain was sequenced in a study of blood T cell repertoires in COVID-19. Overall study context: Acute and convalescent COVID-19 specimens originated in the United States, Italy and Spain. T cells, B-cell-depleted T cells, or PBMCs supplied cDNA or gDNA.

Original processing notes: Nucleated cell counts were estimated from reference gene primer amplification. Here immunoSEQ multiplex PCR was the method, and the copy in TCRdb shows in-frame clones only, minus some. That table supplies the V and J calls and clone size; D and trimming were determined from the DNA. The table has roughly 140,000 clones, 70% to 90% seen once. The TCR originated in a man in his sixties or seventies with acute or convalescent COVID-19. The sequencing sample was made of peripheral blood.

The CDR3 reads CASSYSSGRLVDTQYF. The CDR3, as DNA: TGTGCCAGCAGTTACTCCAGCGGGAGACTCGTGGATACGCAGTATTTT. V gene TRBV6-5 combines with J gene TRBJ2-3, with 8 bases that match TRBD2. In germline, CDR1 is MNHEY, CDR2 SVGAGI. V shed 0 bases, J shed 6 bases, and the junction held 8 bases outside the gene matches. The CDR3 covers 16 residues.